This entry describes one T cell receptor (beta chain). The sample comes from a study of blood T cell repertoires in COVID-19. Data came from immunoSEQ multiplex PCR; TCRdb stores just in-frame clones and leaves some out. The data show 150,000 or so clones, 70% to 90% seen once. This CDR3 contains 13 residues. V was pared by 5 bases and J by 1 base, with 0 bases of the junction left unmatched. The germline V gene encodes CDR1 GTSNPN and CDR2 SVGIG (reference sequence). This sequence originates from a woman between 45 and 65 years old with COVID-19, enrolled during active disease. V usage is TRBV30 and J usage is TRBJ1-4; 8 bases align to TRBD1. Material: peripheral blood. The CDR3 coding sequence is TGTGCCTGGGGACAGGGAACTAATGAAAAACTGTTTTTT. Translation gives CAWGQGTNEKLFF.